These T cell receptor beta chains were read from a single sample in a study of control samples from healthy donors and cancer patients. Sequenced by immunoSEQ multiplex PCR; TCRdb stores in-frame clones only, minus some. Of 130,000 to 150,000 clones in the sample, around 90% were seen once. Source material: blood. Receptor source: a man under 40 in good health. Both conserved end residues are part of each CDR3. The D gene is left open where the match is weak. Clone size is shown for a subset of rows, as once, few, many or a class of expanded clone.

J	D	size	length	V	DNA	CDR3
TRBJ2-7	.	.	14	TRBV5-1	TGCGCCAGCAGCTCTACAGGGATAGCCTACGAGCAGTACTTC	CASSSTGIAYEQYF
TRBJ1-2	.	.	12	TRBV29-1	TGCAGCGTTGTATGGACATATTCTGGCTACACCTTC	CSVVWTYSGYTF
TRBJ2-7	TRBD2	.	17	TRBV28	TGTGCCAGCAGCCCTCCTTTGGCTAGCGGGATCCCCTACGAGCAGTACTTC	CASSPPLASGIPYEQYF
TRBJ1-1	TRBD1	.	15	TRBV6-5	TGTGCCAGCAGTACCCGGGACAGGGTTGGGACTGAAGCTTTCTTT	CASSTRDRVGTEAFF
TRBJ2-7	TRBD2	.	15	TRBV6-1	TGTGCCAGCAGTGAAACCAGCGGGGGGGCCTACGAGCAGTACTTC	CASSETSGGAYEQYF
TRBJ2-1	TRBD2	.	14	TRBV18	TGTGCCAGCTCCCCAAGCGGGGAGTACAATGAGCAGTTCTTC	CASSPSGEYNEQFF
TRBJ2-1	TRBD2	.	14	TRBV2	TGTGCCAGCAAACTTCCGGGGAGGGACAATGAGCAGTTCTTC	CASKLPGRDNEQFF
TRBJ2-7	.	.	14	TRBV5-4	TGTGCCAGCAGCCTGGGGACAATCTCCTACGAGCAGTACTTC	CASSLGTISYEQYF
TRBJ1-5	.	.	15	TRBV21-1	TGTGCCAGCCGGTACCAACCACGGGGGAATCAGCCCCAGCATTTT	CASRYQPRGNQPQHF
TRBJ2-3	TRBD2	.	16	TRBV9	TGTGCCAGCAGCGTAGTTACGGGAGGGGGCACAGATACGCAGTATTTT	CASSVVTGGGTDTQYF
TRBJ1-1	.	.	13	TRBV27	TGTGCCAGCAGTTTTACCCCGAACACTGAAGCTTTCTTT	CASSFTPNTEAFF
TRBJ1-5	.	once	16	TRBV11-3	TGTGCCAGCAGCCATTTCAGTCGGGGGAGAAATCAGCCCCAGCATTTT	CASSHFSRGRNQPQHF
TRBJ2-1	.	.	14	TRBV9	TGTGCCAGCAGCGTAGAAGGAAGGGACAATGAGCAGTTCTTC	CASSVEGRDNEQFF
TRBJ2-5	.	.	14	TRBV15	TGTGCCACCTGCACCTACGACAGCCAAGAGACCCAGTACTTC	CATCTYDSQETQYF
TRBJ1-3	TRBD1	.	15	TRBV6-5	TGTGCCGTGATAAGAGGGGGCGACTCGGGAAACACCATATATTTT	CAVIRGGDSGNTIYF
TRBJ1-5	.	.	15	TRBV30	TGTGCCTGGAGTGTAGTCGGGGGGGTGAATCAGCCCCAGCATTTT	CAWSVVGGVNQPQHF
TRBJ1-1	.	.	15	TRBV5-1	TGCGCCAGCAGCTTGGATGGGGGACGAGGAGTGGAAGCTTTCTTT	CASSLDGGRGVEAFF
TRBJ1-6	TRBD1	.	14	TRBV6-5	TGTGCCAGCAGTCCGACAGGGGCTAATTCACCCCTCCACTTT	CASSPTGANSPLHF
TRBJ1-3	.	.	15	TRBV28	TGTGCCAGCAGTTTCGAGTCGAAGCCCGGAAACACCATATATTTT	CASSFESKPGNTIYF
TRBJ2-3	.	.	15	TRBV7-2	TGTGCCAGCAGCTTACAGGGAACTAGCACAGATACGCAGTATTTT	CASSLQGTSTDTQYF
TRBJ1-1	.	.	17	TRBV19	TGTGCCAGTAGTCGCGTTCATACTGGTCCCGGAGGCACTGAAGCTTTCTTT	CASSRVHTGPGGTEAFF
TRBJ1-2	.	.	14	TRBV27	TGTGCCAGCAGTTTATCAAGGGGGAACTATGGCTACACCTTC	CASSLSRGNYGYTF
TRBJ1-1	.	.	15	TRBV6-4	TGTGCCAGCAGTGGCCAACCGGGAGGGAACACTGAAGCTTTCTTT	CASSGQPGGNTEAFF
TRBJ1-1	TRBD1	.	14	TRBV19	TGTGCCAGTAGGGAGGGGACAGAGAACACTGAAGCTTTCTTT	CASREGTENTEAFF